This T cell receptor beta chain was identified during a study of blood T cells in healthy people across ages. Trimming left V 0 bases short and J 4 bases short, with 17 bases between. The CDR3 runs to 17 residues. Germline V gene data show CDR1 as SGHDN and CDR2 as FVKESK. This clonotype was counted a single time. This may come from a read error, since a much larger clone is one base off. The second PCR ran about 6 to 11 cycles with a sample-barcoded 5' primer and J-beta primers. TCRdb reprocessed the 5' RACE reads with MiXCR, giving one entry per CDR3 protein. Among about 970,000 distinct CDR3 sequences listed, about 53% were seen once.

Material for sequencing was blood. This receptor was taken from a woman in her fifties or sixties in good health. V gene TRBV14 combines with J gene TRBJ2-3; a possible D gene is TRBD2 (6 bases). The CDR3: CASSQERLVGGADTQYF. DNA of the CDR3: TGTGCCAGCAGCCAAGAAAGGCTAGTGGGAGGCGCAGATACGCAGTATTTT.